Each of the 13 T cell receptor beta chains below was sequenced from the same sample in a study of molecular identifiers for immune sequencing clone quantification. TCRdb independently ran MiXCR on the PCR reads; one entry per CDR3 protein. Seen here are 250,000 to 400,000 distinct CDR3 sequences, 20% to 25% observed once, and the top ten hold roughly 0.8%. The specimen sequenced was naive CD8+ T cells from blood, with Jurkat cell RNA spiked in. Subset denoted: FACS-sorted CD8+CD4-CCR7+CD45RA+ naive T cells. The source of these receptors is a human donor in good health. Some libraries in this study had Jurkat cell RNA spiked in.

This clonotype appeared many times. V usage is TRBV29-1 and J usage is TRBJ2-7; the D gene is possibly TRBD2 (6 bases). V lost 5 bases, J lost 7 bases, and 18 bases lay in between. Germline lookup yields CDR1 SQVTM and CDR2 ANQGSEA. This CDR3 spans 13 amino acids. In DNA form, the CDR3 reads TGCAGCGTTCCTGGACTGATGGAGGGGGAGCAGTACTTC. Protein product: CSVPGLMEGEQYF.

In regard to this clonotype: This sequence may be a read error, since a much larger clone differs from it by one base. V and J are TRBV9 and TRBJ1-2; TRBD1 matches at 7 bases. The CDR3 covers 14 residues. CDR1 and CDR2 from the germline V gene are SGDLS and YYNGEE. Germline trimming cut 4 bases from V and 6 bases from J; bases unmatched to any gene: 9. The CDR3 sequence: CASSNTGASHGYTF. CDR3 bases: TGTGCCAGCAGCAACACAGGGGCGAGCCATGGCTACACCTTC.

Comment on this clonotype: Since a much larger clone is just one base distant, this may be a read error. The gene calls are TRBV7-9 and TRBJ1-5, with D maybe TRBD1 (6 bases). The CDR3 consists of 14 residues. In germline, CDR1 is SEHNR, CDR2 FQNEAQ (reference sequence). Written as DNA, the CDR3 is TGTGCCAGCAGCGTCGGACAGAGCAATCAGCTCCAGCATTTT. This encodes CASSVGQSNQLQHF.

This clonotype showed up many times. The CDR3 protein is CASSAGTSGSTDTQYF. The CDR3 bases are TGTGCCAGCAGCGCTGGGACTAGCGGTAGCACAGATACGCAGTATTTT. The V call is TRBV9, the J call TRBJ2-3; 11 bases are a match to TRBD2. Per germline, CDR1 SGDLS and CDR2 YYNGEE. J gave up 0 bases and V 3 bases, and 3 bases lay outside the gene matches. The length of the CDR3 is 16 residues.

This clonotype has a handful of counts. This chain joins TRBV4-3 and TRBJ2-3, with TRBD2 identical over 10 bases. Germline V gene sequence: CDR1 LGHNA, CDR2 YSLEER. Unmatched junction bases numbered 8, after V lost 1 base and J lost 4 bases. The CDR3 contains 17 residues. The CDR3 nucleotides read TGCGCCAGCAGCCAAGTCCTAGCGGGAGCCATCGCAGATACGCAGTATTTT. Its protein is CASSQVLAGAIADTQYF.

The rearrangement uses TRBV4-1 and TRBJ2-3, with TRBD2 identical over 8 bases. Trimming cost V 0 bases and J 4 bases; bases outside gene matches: 12. This CDR3 spans 18 amino acids. Germline V CDR1 and CDR2: MGHRA, YSYEKL. CDR3 nucleotide sequence: TGCGCCAGCAGCCAAGACGGAAGTAGCGGGGACGGGGCAGATACGCAGTATTTT. It specifies CASSQDGSSGDGADTQYF.

Concerning this clonotype itself: A much larger clone differs from this one at a single base, so this may be a read error. The chain recombines TRBV27 with TRBJ2-7; D uncertain. CDR1 MNHEY and CDR2 SMNVEV come from the germline V gene (reference sequence). CDR3 size: 14 residues. The CDR3 reads CASGLRPSPDEQYF. Here the CDR3 DNA reads TGTGCCAGCGGTTTAAGACCCTCACCCGACGAGCAGTACTTC.

This clonotype has ten or more counts. The chain uses TRBV14 and TRBJ2-4, with 9 bases lining up with TRBD1. Trimming cost V 3 bases and J 9 bases; bases outside gene matches: 6. Germline V gives CDR1 SGHDN, CDR2 FVKESK. The CDR3 is 14 residues long. The CDR3, as DNA: TGTGCCAGCAGCCAGAGGGACAGGGAGGGCATTCAGTACTTC. Amino acid sequence: CASSQRDREGIQYF.

This clonotype was observed at least ten times. The V and J genes are TRBV12-3 or TRBV12-4 and TRBJ2-5, with a possible D match to TRBD1 (6 bases). The CDR3 runs 16 residues. V gave up 2 bases and J gave up 5 bases, with 18 bases separating them. CDR3 sequence reads: CASSLLSGEGEETQYF. CDR3 DNA sequence: TGTGCCAGCAGTTTACTCTCAGGGGAAGGCGAGGAGACCCAGTACTTC.

Comment on this clonotype: Being one base from a much bigger clone, this may be a read error. The chain combines TRBV9 with TRBJ1-4; D is perhaps TRBD1 (5 bases). Germline lookup yields CDR1 SGDLS and CDR2 YYNGEE. Trimming left V 5 bases short and J 5 bases short, with 22 bases between. The CDR3 has 17 amino acids. The CDR3 DNA reads as TGTGCCAGCAGACTCGGACGGGCGGGGGGAAAGAATGAAAAACTGTTTTTT. It specifies CASRLGRAGGKNEKLFF.

Notes on this clonotype: This may be a read error: a much more frequent sequence differs by one nucleotide. The CDR3 does not close with the conserved phenylalanine or tryptophan, likely indicating a read error. The chain uses TRBV7-2 and TRBJ1-1; 11 positions agree with TRBD1. The CDR3 sequence is 15 residues long. Germline-derived CDR1 and CDR2 are SGHTA and FQGNSA. J was trimmed by 4 bases and V by 3 bases; bases with no gene match: 4. This chain's CDR3 is CASSFGQGAGTEAFS. CDR3 DNA: TGTGCCAGCAGCTTCGGACAGGGGGCTGGCACTGAAGCTTTCTCT.

A word on this clonotype: A much larger clone differs by one base, so this may be a read error. The V call is TRBV7-9, the J call TRBJ2-7; D might be TRBD2 (5 bases). Germline values: CDR1 SEHNR, CDR2 FQNEAQ (reference sequence). The CDR3 has 12 residues. The CDR3 sequence: CASSLASGEQCF. The CDR3 DNA is TGTGCCAGCAGCCTAGCCAGTGGCGAGCAGTGCTTC.

This clonotype has a handful of counts. The rearrangement joins TRBV6-2 or TRBV6-3 to TRBJ2-7; the match to TRBD2 covers 9 bases. CDR1 and CDR2 from the germline V gene are MNHEY and SVGEGT. V lost 2 bases and J lost 4; bases outside the gene matches: 18. The CDR3 covers 19 residues. CDR3 in amino acids: CASSYTAGGPVRQLYEQYF. CDR3 sequence (DNA): TGTGCCAGCAGTTACACGGCGGGAGGGCCGGTTCGGCAGTTGTACGAGCAGTACTTC.